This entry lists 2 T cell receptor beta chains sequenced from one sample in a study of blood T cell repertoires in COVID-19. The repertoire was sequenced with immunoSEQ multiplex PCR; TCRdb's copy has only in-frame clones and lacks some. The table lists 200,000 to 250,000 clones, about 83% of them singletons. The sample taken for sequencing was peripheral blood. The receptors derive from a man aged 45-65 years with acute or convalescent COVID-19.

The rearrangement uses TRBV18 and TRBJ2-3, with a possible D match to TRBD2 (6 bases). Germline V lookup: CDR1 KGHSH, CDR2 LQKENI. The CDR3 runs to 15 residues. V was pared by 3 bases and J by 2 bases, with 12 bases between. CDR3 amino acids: CASSPSRRDTDTQYF. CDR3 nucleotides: TGTGCCAGCTCACCTTCTCGGCGGGACACAGATACGCAGTATTTT.

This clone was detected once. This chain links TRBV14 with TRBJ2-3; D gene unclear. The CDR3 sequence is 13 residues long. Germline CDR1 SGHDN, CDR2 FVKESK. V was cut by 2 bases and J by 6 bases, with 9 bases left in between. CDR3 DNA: TGTGCCAGCAGCCAATCCCACGGGGATACGCAGTATTTT. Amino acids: CASSQSHGDTQYF.